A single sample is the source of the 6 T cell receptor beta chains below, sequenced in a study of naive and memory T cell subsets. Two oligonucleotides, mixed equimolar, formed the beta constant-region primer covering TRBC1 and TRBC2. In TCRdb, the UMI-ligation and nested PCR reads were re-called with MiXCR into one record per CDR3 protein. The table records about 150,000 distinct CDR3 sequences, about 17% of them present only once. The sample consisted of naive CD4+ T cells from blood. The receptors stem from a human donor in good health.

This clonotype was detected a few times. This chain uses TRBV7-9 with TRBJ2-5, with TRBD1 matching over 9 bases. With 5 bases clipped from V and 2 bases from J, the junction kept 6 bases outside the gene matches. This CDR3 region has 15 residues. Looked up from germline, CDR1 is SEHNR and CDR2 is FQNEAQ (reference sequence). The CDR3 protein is CASSLWTGAQETQYF. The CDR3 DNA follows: TGTGCCAGCAGCCTATGGACAGGGGCTCAAGAGACCCAGTACTTC.

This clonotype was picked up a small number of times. CDR3 bases: TGTGCCAGCTCACAGCTAGCGGGAGGAGTCAATGAGCAGTTCTTC. This gives the protein CASSQLAGGVNEQFF. V gene TRBV18 combines with J gene TRBJ2-1; 11 bases are a match to TRBD2. The CDR3 loop spans 15 amino acids. Germline CDR1 is KGHSH and CDR2 is LQKENI. V shed 4 bases and J 6 bases; nucleotides not matched to a gene: 5.

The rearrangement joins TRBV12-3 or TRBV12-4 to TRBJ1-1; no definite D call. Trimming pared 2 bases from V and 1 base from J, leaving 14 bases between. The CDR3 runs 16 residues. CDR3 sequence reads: CASSLSTPTQNTEAFF. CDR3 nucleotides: TGTGCCAGCAGTTTAAGTACACCGACTCAGAACACTGAAGCTTTCTTT.

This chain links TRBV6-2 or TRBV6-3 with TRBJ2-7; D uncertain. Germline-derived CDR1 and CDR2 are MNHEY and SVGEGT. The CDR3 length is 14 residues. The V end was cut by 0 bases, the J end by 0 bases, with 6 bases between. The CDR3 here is CASSYSPISYEQYF. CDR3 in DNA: TGTGCCAGCAGTTACTCGCCCATCTCCTACGAGCAGTACTTC.

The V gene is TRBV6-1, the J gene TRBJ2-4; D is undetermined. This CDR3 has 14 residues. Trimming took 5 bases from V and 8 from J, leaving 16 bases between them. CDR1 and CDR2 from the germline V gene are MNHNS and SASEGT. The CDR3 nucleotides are TGTGCCAGCAGTCTGAACCCTACCCTAGACATTCAGTACTTC. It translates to CASSLNPTLDIQYF.

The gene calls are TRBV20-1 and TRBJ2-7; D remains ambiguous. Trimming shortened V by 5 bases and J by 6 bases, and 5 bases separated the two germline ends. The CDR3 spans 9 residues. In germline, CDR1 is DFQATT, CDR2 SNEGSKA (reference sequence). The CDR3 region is CSAYPEQYF. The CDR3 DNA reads TGCAGTGCTTATCCCGAGCAGTACTTC.